These T cell receptor beta chains were read from a single sample in a study of T cell responses to AZD1222 COVID-19 vaccine. Libraries were prepared by immunoSEQ multiplex PCR; TCRdb keeps only in-frame clonotypes and omits some of them. Here the sample spans around 170,000 clones, roughly 90% being singletons. The sequencing used peripheral blood, collected on day 0 of AZD1222 vaccination. Receptors were obtained from an adult in good health. Each CDR3 is given with its conserved first and last residue. D genes are given only for firm matches. Clone sizes are given selectively: once, few, many, or a class where the clone is expanded.

D gene: TRBD2
V gene: TRBV11-3
J gene: TRBJ2-1
clone size: NA
CDR3 protein: CASSFSSGNYKAEQFF
CDR3 DNA: TGTGCCAGCAGCTTTAGTAGCGGGAACTACAAGGCTGAGCAGTTCTTC

D gene: NA
V gene: TRBV4-1
J gene: TRBJ2-5
clone size: NA
CDR3 protein: CASSLRLEETQYF
CDR3 DNA: TGCGCCAGCAGCCTCCGACTAGAAGAGACCCAGTACTTC

D gene: NA
V gene: TRBV20-1
J gene: TRBJ2-7
clone size: NA
CDR3 protein: CSWRVGNEQYF
CDR3 DNA: TGCAGTTGGAGGGTAGGTAACGAGCAGTACTTC

D gene: NA
V gene: TRBV18
J gene: TRBJ2-3
clone size: few
CDR3 protein: CASSPGTDTDTQYF
CDR3 DNA: TGTGCCAGCTCACCAGGGACTGACACAGATACGCAGTATTTT

D gene: NA
V gene: TRBV27
J gene: TRBJ1-6
clone size: NA
CDR3 protein: CASPQQGCYNSPLHF
CDR3 DNA: TGTGCCAGCCCCCAACAGGGTTGCTATAATTCACCCCTCCACTTT

D gene: NA
V gene: TRBV21-1
J gene: TRBJ2-1
clone size: NA
CDR3 protein: CASSKALWGGSGRARSNEQFF
CDR3 DNA: TGTGCCAGCAGCAAAGCGCTTTGGGGAGGTAGCGGGAGGGCTCGCTCCAATGAGCAGTTCTTC

D gene: NA
V gene: TRBV13
J gene: TRBJ1-1
clone size: NA
CDR3 protein: CASSLTRKNTEAFF
CDR3 DNA: TGTGCCAGCAGCTTAACTCGGAAGAACACTGAAGCTTTCTTT

D gene: TRBD2
V gene: TRBV10-3
J gene: TRBJ2-7
clone size: NA
CDR3 protein: CAISEGLADTYEQYF
CDR3 DNA: TGTGCCATCAGTGAGGGACTAGCGGACACCTACGAGCAGTACTTC

D gene: NA
V gene: TRBV10-2
J gene: TRBJ2-3
clone size: NA
CDR3 protein: CASKEVFSDTQYF
CDR3 DNA: TGCGCCAGCAAGGAGGTCTTCTCAGATACGCAGTATTTT

D gene: TRBD1
V gene: TRBV5-1
J gene: TRBJ1-3
clone size: few
CDR3 protein: CASRDRVTGNTIYF
CDR3 DNA: TGCGCCAGTAGGGACAGGGTAACTGGAAACACCATATATTTT

D gene: NA
V gene: TRBV12-3/TRBV12-4
J gene: TRBJ2-5
clone size: NA
CDR3 protein: CASSLPRSETQYF
CDR3 DNA: TGTGCCAGCAGCCTACCCCGTTCAGAGACCCAGTACTTC

D gene: NA
V gene: TRBV28
J gene: TRBJ2-1
clone size: NA
CDR3 protein: CASSSYEKRTESEQFF
CDR3 DNA: TGTGCCAGCAGTTCCTACGAAAAGAGGACAGAGAGTGAGCAGTTCTTC

D gene: TRBD1
V gene: TRBV18
J gene: TRBJ1-1
clone size: once
CDR3 protein: CASSPMGQTNTEAFF
CDR3 DNA: TGTGCCAGCTCACCGATGGGACAGACGAACACTGAAGCTTTCTTT

D gene: NA
V gene: TRBV19
J gene: TRBJ1-2
clone size: NA
CDR3 protein: CASRSTDYLYGYTF
CDR3 DNA: TGTGCCAGTAGATCCACCGACTACCTCTATGGCTACACCTTC

D gene: TRBD2
V gene: TRBV9
J gene: TRBJ2-7
clone size: NA
CDR3 protein: CASSVSSGSSYEQYF
CDR3 DNA: TGTGCCAGCAGCGTATCGAGCGGGAGCTCCTACGAGCAGTACTTC

D gene: NA
V gene: TRBV7-2
J gene: TRBJ1-2
clone size: NA
CDR3 protein: CASSLALGARGNGYTF
CDR3 DNA: TGTGCCAGCAGCTTAGCGCTGGGGGCGCGGGGTAATGGCTACACCTTC

D gene: NA
V gene: TRBV19
J gene: TRBJ2-3
clone size: NA
CDR3 protein: CASSISADTQYF
CDR3 DNA: TGTGCCAGTAGTATATCCGCGGATACGCAGTATTTT

D gene: NA
V gene: TRBV5-1
J gene: TRBJ2-7
clone size: NA
CDR3 protein: CASGWRSSYEQYF
CDR3 DNA: TGCGCCAGCGGTTGGCGGAGCTCCTACGAGCAGTACTTC

D gene: TRBD1
V gene: TRBV9
J gene: TRBJ1-5
clone size: NA
CDR3 protein: CASSATGQGQPQHF
CDR3 DNA: TGTGCCAGCAGCGCGACAGGGCAGGGTCAGCCCCAGCATTTT

D gene: TRBD1
V gene: TRBV11-2
J gene: TRBJ2-7
clone size: NA
CDR3 protein: CASSQQGVYEQYF
CDR3 DNA: TGTGCCAGCAGCCAGCAGGGGGTCTACGAGCAGTACTTC

D gene: NA
V gene: TRBV18
J gene: TRBJ2-7
clone size: NA
CDR3 protein: CASSPGVPGGGDYEQYF
CDR3 DNA: TGTGCCAGCTCACCAGGAGTCCCAGGGGGGGGCGACTACGAGCAGTACTTC

D gene: NA
V gene: TRBV18
J gene: TRBJ1-4
clone size: NA
CDR3 protein: CASSREVGSTSTNEKLFF
CDR3 DNA: TGTGCCAGCTCCCGGGAAGTGGGCAGCACCTCAACTAATGAAAAACTGTTTTTT

D gene: NA
V gene: TRBV5-1
J gene: TRBJ1-1
clone size: NA
CDR3 protein: CASSLGLYPNTEAFF
CDR3 DNA: TGCGCCAGCAGCTTGGGGCTTTACCCGAACACTGAAGCTTTCTTT

D gene: NA
V gene: TRBV5-1
J gene: TRBJ2-3
clone size: NA
CDR3 protein: CASSLRFEGSTDTQYF
CDR3 DNA: TGCGCCAGCAGCTTGCGGTTTGAGGGGAGCACAGATACGCAGTATTTT

D gene: NA
V gene: TRBV28
J gene: TRBJ2-7
clone size: NA
CDR3 protein: CASKAGITYEQYF
CDR3 DNA: TGTGCCAGCAAAGCCGGGATAACCTACGAGCAGTACTTC

D gene: NA
V gene: TRBV10-2
J gene: TRBJ2-1
clone size: NA
CDR3 protein: CASKSGPNYNEQFF
CDR3 DNA: TGCGCCAGCAAGAGCGGACCTAACTACAATGAGCAGTTCTTC

D gene: NA
V gene: TRBV6-5
J gene: TRBJ2-7
clone size: NA
CDR3 protein: CASSYSRTPTRYEQYF
CDR3 DNA: TGTGCCAGCAGTTACTCCAGGACTCCTACTAGGTACGAGCAGTACTTC

D gene: NA
V gene: TRBV2
J gene: TRBJ1-6
clone size: NA
CDR3 protein: CASSELGVENNSPLHF
CDR3 DNA: TGTGCCAGCAGTGAACTTGGGGTAGAAAATAATTCACCCCTCCACTTT

D gene: TRBD2
V gene: TRBV19
J gene: TRBJ2-7
clone size: NA
CDR3 protein: CASSPHRPLAGGDEQYF
CDR3 DNA: TGTGCCAGTAGTCCCCATCGTCCCCTAGCGGGAGGGGATGAGCAGTACTTC

D gene: TRBD2
V gene: TRBV5-1
J gene: TRBJ2-1
clone size: NA
CDR3 protein: CASSLFPSGMGNEQFF
CDR3 DNA: TGCGCCAGCAGCTTGTTCCCTAGCGGGATGGGGAATGAGCAGTTCTTC

D gene: NA
V gene: TRBV6-1
J gene: TRBJ1-2
clone size: once
CDR3 protein: CASSEQGPYGYTF
CDR3 DNA: TGTGCCAGCAGTGAACAAGGGCCCTATGGCTACACCTTC

D gene: NA
V gene: TRBV27
J gene: TRBJ1-2
clone size: NA
CDR3 protein: CASRLGGGRGYTF
CDR3 DNA: TGTGCCAGCAGGTTGGGGGGGGGTCGTGGCTACACCTTC